The clone carrying this T cell receptor (beta chain) showed up many times. The data belong to a study of T cell repertoires in cytomegalovirus infection. Study summary: Evidence of both CMV infection and a matching HLA type came from public TCR beta signatures.

TCRdb re-analysed the reads in MiXCR, keeping a single row per CDR3 protein. The repertoire holds around 630,000 distinct CDR3 sequences, with more than 20% as singletons. V lost 2 bases and J lost 0, with 19 bases in between. The CDR3 totals 18 residues. Germline CDR1 and CDR2: SEHNR and FQNEAQ (reference sequence). Input material: CD8+ T cells from PBMCs. This receptor was taken from a human donor in good health (CMV status not recorded). Some clones in this sample may be carry-over from other donors' samples. The rearrangement links TRBV7-9 to TRBJ1-1, with a possible D match to TRBD1 (5 bases). The CDR3 DNA sequence: TGTGCCAGCAGCTTACGGACACTTGGTTGGGATATGAACACTGAAGCTTTCTTT. The encoded protein is CASSLRTLGWDMNTEAFF.